This T cell receptor (beta chain) was sequenced during a study of cytomegalovirus exposure and HLA in healthy donors. Findings and caveats of the study: A further, later analysis showed that HLA-associated TCR beta chains (compared with equally common others) were more clonally expanded. Most CMV-associated TCR beta chains were later found to appear HLA-restricted.

The CDR3 is made up of 16 amino acids. J was trimmed by 8 bases and V by 6 bases; bases with no gene match: 12. The germline CDR1 and CDR2 sequences are SQVTM and ANQGSEA. Healthy people donating bone marrow made up the donors. 13 Jbeta primers and 60 Vbeta primers were used for the PCR. Assay used: immunoSEQ multiplex PCR; TCRdb lists only in-frame clones, some missing. This table holds 150,000 to 200,000 clones, around 67% found once. On this clone: No antigen is known for it.

The sample was PBMCs. The receptor's source is a woman under 30 in good health and CMV-seropositive. This chain uses TRBV29-1 with TRBJ2-4, with 14 bases that match TRBD2. The CDR3 sequence: CSVGLAGVRGLDIQYF. CDR3 DNA sequence: TGCAGCGTGGGACTAGCGGGAGTTCGTGGACTGGACATTCAGTACTTC.